This T cell receptor beta chain originates from a study of blood T cell repertoires in COVID-19. In the authors' methods: Reference gene primer amplification gave nucleated cell count estimates. TCRdb's table, derived via immunoSEQ multiplex PCR, lists solely in-frame clones and lacks some. The V and J calls and clone size were taken over from that table, and D and trimming were inferred from the DNA. The sample lists almost 400,000 clones, more than 75% seen once, with 2.3% in the top ten. Germline V gene lookup returns CDR1 SNHLY and CDR2 FYNNEI. This CDR3 has 12 residues. The germline V and J ends were trimmed by 6 bases and 4 bases, with 8 bases remaining between them.

The genes are TRBV2 and TRBJ2-3; D is ambiguous. The clonotype was recovered from a woman in her fifties or sixties with COVID-19, enrolled during active disease. Sequencing was done on a sample of peripheral blood. CDR3 nucleotide sequence: TGTGCCAGCAGCCCTCTGTCAGATACGCAGTATTTT. Translation gives CASSPLSDTQYF.